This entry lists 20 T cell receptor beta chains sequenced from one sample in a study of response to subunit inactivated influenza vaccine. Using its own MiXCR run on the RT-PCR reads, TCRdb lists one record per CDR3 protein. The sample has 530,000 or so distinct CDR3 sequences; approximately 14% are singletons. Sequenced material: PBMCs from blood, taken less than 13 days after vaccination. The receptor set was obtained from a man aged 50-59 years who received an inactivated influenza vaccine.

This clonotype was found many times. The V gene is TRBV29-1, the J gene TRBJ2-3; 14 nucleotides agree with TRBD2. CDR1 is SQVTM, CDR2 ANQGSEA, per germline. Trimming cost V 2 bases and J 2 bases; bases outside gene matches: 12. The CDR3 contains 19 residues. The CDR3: CSVERGLAGDFWDTDTQYF. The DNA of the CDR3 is TGCAGCGTTGAACGGGGACTAGCGGGAGATTTTTGGGACACAGATACGCAGTATTTT.

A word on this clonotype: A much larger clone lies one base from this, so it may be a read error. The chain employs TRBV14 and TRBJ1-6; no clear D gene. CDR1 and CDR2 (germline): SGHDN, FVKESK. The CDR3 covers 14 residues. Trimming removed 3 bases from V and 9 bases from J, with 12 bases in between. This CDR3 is CASSHWAMGSPLHF. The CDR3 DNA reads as TGTGCCAGCAGCCACTGGGCAATGGGTTCACCCCTCCACTTT. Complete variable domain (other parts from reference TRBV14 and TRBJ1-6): EAGVTQFPSHSVIEKGQTVTLRCDPISGHDNLYWYRRVMGKEIKFLLHFVKESKQDESGMPNNRFLAERTGGTYSTLKVQPAELEDSGVYFCASSHWAMGSPLHFGNGTRLTVT.

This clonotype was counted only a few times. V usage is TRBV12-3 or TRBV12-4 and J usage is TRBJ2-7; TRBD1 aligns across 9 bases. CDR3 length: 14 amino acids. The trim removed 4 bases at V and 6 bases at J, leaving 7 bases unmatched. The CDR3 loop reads CASSSRDRAIEQYF. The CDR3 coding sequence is TGTGCCAGCAGTTCTAGGGACAGGGCGATCGAGCAGTACTTC.

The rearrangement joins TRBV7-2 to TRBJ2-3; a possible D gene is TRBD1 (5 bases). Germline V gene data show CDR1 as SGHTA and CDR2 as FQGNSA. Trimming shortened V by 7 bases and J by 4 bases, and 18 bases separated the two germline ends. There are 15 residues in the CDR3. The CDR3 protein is CASTIFPGFADTQYF. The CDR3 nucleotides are TGTGCCAGCACCATATTTCCAGGGTTCGCAGATACGCAGTATTTT.

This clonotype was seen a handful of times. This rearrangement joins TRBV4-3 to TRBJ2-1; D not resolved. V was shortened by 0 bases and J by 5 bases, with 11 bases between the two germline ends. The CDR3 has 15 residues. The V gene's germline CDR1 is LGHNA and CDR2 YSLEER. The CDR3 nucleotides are TGCGCCAGCAGCCAAGAAGCAATGGATAACAATGAGCAGTTCTTC. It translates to CASSQEAMDNNEQFF.

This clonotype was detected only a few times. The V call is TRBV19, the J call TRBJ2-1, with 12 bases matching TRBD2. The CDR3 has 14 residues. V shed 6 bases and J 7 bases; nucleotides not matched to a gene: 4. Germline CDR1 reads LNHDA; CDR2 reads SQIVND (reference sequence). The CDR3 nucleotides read TGTGCCAGTAGAACCGGACTAGCGGGAAATGAGCAGTTCTTC. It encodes CASRTGLAGNEQFF.

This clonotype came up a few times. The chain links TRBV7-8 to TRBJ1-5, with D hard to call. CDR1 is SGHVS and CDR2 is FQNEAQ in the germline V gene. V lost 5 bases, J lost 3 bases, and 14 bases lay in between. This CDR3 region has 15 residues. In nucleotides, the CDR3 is TGTGCCAGCAGCGTACATACGGGATTCAATCAGCCCCAGCATTTT. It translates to CASSVHTGFNQPQHF. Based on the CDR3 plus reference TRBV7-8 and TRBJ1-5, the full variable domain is GAGVSQSPRYKVAKRGQDVALRCDPISGHVSLFWYQQALGQGPEFLTYFQNEAQLDKSGLPSDRFFAERPEGSVSTLKIQRTQQEDSAVYLCASSVHTGFNQPQHFGDGTRLSIL.

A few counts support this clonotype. As DNA, the CDR3 is TGTGCCACCAGCTCCCACAACAACGCTGGCTACGAGCAGTACTTC. Protein: CATSSHNNAGYEQYF. This chain links TRBV15 with TRBJ2-7; D ambiguous. Germline lookup yields CDR1 LNHNV and CDR2 YYDKDF (reference sequence). V shed 5 bases and J shed 3 bases, with 17 bases lying between them. The CDR3 has 15 amino acids.

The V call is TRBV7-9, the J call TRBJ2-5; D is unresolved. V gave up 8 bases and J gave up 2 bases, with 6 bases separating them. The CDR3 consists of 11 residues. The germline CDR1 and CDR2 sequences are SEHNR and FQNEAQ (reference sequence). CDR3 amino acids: CASGRQETQYF. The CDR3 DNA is TGTGCCAGCGGTCGTCAAGAGACCCAGTACTTC.

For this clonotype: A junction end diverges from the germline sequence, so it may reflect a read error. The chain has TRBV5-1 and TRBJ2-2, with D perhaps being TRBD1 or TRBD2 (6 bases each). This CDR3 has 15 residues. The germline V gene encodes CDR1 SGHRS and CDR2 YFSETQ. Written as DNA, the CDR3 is TGCGCCAGCAGCCCCGGCACAGGGAACACCGGGGGGCTGTTTTTT. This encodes CASSPGTGNTGGLFF. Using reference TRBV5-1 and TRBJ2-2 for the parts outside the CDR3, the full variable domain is KAGVTQTPRYLIKTRGQQVTLSCSPISGHRSVSWYQQTPGQGLQFLFEYFSETQRNKGNFPGRFSGRQFSNSRSEMNVSTLELGDSALYLCASSPGTGNTGGLFFGEGSRLTVL.

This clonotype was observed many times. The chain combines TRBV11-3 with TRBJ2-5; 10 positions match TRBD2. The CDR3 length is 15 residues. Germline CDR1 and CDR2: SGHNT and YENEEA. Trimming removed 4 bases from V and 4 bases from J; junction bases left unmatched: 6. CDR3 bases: TGTGCCAGCAGCTCATCTAGCGGGGGTGGAGAGACCCAGTACTTC. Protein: CASSSSSGGGETQYF.

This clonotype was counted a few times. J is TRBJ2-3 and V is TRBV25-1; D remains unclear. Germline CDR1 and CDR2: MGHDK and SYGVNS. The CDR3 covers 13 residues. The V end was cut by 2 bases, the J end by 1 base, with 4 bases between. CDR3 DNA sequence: TGTGCCAGCAGTGAAGCAGGCACAGATACGCAGTATTTT. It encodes CASSEAGTDTQYF.

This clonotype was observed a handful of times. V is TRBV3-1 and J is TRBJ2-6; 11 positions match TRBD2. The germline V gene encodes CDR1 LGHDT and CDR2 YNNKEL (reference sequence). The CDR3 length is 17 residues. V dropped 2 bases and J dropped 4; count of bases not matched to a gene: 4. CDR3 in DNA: TGTGCCAGCAGCCAATTTCTAGCGGGAGGAGGGGCCAACGTCCTGACTTTC. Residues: CASSQFLAGGGANVLTF.

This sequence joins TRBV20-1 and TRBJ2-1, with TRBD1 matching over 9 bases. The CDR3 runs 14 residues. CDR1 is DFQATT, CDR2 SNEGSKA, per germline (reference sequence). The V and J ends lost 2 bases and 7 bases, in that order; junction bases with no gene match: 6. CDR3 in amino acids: CSARSLGQGNEQFF. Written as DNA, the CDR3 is TGCAGTGCTAGATCCCTCGGACAGGGGAATGAGCAGTTCTTC.

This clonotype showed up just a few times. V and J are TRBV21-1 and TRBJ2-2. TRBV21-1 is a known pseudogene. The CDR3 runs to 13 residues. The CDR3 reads CASSNHSSGELFF. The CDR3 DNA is TGTGCCAGCAGCAACCACTCCAGCGGGGAGCTGTTTTTT.

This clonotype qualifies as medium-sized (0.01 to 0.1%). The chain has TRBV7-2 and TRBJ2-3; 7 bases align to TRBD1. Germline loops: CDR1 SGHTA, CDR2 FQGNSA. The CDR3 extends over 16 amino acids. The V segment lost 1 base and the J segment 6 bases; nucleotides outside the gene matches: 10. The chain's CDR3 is CASSLEWDSELDTQYF. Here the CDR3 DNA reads TGTGCCAGCAGCTTAGAGTGGGACAGCGAGCTCGATACGCAGTATTTT. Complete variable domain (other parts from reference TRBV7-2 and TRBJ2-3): GAGVSQSPSNKVTEKGKDVELRCDPISGHTALYWYRQSLGQGLEFLIYFQGNSAPDKSGLPSDRFSAERTGGSVSTLTIQRTQQEDSAVYLCASSLEWDSELDTQYFGPGTRLTVL.

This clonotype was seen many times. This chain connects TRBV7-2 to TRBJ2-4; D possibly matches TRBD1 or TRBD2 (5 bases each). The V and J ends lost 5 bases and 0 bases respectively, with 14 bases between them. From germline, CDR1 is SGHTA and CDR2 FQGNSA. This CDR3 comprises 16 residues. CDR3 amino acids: CASSHPAGTAKNIQYF. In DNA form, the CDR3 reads TGTGCCAGCAGCCACCCAGCCGGGACAGCCAAAAACATTCAGTACTTC.

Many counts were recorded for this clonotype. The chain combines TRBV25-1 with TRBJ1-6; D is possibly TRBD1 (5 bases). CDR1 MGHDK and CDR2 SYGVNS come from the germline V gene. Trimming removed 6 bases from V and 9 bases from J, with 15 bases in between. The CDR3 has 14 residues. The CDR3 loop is CASSPGQGASPLHF. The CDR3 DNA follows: TGTGCCAGCAGCCCGGGGCAGGGAGCTTCACCCCTCCACTTT.

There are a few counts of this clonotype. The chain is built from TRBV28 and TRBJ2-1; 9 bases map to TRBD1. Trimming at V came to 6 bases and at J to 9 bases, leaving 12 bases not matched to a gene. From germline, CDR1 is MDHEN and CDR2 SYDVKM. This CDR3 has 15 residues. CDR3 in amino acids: CASSLTPGTGIEQFF. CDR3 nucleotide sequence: TGTGCCAGCAGCCTAACCCCCGGGACAGGGATTGAGCAGTTCTTC. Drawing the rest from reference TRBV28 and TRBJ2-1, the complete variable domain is DVKVTQSSRYLVKRTGEKVFLECVQDMDHENMFWYRQDPGLGLRLIYFSYDVKMKEKGDIPEGYSVSREKKERFSLILESASTNQTSMYLCASSLTPGTGIEQFFGPGTRLTVL.

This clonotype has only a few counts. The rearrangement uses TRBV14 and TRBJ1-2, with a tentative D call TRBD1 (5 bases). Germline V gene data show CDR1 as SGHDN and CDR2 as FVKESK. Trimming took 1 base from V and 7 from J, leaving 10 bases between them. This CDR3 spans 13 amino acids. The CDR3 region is CASSQGGDSGYTF. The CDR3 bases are TGTGCCAGCAGCCAAGGGGGCGACTCTGGCTACACCTTC.